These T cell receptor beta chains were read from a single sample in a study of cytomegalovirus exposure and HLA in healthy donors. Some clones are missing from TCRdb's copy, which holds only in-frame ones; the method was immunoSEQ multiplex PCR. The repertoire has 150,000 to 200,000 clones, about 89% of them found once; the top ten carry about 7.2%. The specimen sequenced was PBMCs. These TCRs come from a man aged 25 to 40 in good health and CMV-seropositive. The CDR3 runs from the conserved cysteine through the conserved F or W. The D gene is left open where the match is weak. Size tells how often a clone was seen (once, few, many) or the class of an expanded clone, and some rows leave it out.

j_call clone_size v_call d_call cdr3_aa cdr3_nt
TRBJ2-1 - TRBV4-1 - CASSQESGGPEQFF TGCGCCAGCAGCCAAGAGTCAGGGGGGCCTGAGCAGTTCTTC
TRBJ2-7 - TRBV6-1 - CASSEASTGTYEQYF TGTGCCAGCAGTGAAGCCAGCACAGGGACTTACGAGCAGTACTTC
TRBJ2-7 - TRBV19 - CASSRDILYEQYF TGTGCCAGTAGCCGGGACATACTTTACGAGCAGTACTTC
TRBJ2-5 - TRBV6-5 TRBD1 CASSYSTGDETQYF TGTGCCAGCAGTTACTCTACAGGGGACGAGACCCAGTACTTC
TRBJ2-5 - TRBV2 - CASSEEGPNQETQYF TGTGCCAGCAGTGAAGAGGGGCCCAACCAAGAGACCCAGTACTTC
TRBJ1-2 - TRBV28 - CASSPGGGERGYTF TGTGCCAGCAGCCCCGGAGGGGGAGAGAGGGGCTACACCTTC
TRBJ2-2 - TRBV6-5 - CASSPGSANTGELFF TGTGCCAGCAGTCCGGGATCTGCGAACACCGGGGAGCTGTTTTTT
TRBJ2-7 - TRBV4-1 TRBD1 CASSQTGVGEQYF TGCGCCAGCAGCCAAACAGGGGTTGGGGAGCAGTACTTC
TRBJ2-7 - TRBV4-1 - CASSQGVISYEQYF TGCGCCAGCAGCCAAGGGGTTATCTCCTACGAGCAGTACTTC
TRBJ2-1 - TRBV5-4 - CASSWTLNEQFF TGTGCCAGCAGCTGGACCCTCAATGAGCAGTTCTTC
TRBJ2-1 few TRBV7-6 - CASSLLQGGFGNEQFF TGTGCCAGCAGCTTACTGCAGGGGGGTTTCGGGAATGAGCAGTTCTTC
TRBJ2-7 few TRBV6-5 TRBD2 CASRGTGGPTYEQYF TGTGCCAGCAGGGGCACGGGGGGGCCAACCTACGAGCAGTACTTC
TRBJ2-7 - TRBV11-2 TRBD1 CASSLGQGAGYEQYF TGTGCCAGCAGCTTAGGGCAGGGGGCGGGCTACGAGCAGTACTTC
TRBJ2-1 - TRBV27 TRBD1 CASSATGTANEQFF TGTGCCAGCAGTGCAACCGGGACAGCTAATGAGCAGTTCTTC
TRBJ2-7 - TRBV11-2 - CASSFRTRSYEQYF TGTGCCAGCAGCTTCAGGACAAGATCCTACGAGCAGTACTTC
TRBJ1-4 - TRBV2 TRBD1 CASTGQGGEKLFF TGTGCCAGCACGGGACAGGGGGGTGAAAAACTGTTTTTT
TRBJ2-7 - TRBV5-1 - CASSLVARYEQYF TGCGCCAGCAGCTTGGTCGCACGCTACGAGCAGTACTTC
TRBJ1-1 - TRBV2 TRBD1 CASGATGFAEAFF TGTGCCAGCGGGGCGACAGGGTTCGCTGAAGCTTTCTTT
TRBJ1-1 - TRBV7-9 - CASSLGSAGRTEAFF TGTGCCAGCAGCTTAGGATCGGCAGGGCGCACTGAAGCTTTCTTT
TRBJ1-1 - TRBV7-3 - CASSLTGRGGTEAFF TGTGCCAGCAGCTTAACTGGTAGGGGTGGGACTGAAGCTTTCTTT
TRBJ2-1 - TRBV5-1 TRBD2 CASSLASVGGPYNEQFF TGCGCCAGCAGCTTGGCCTCGGTGGGAGGGCCCTACAATGAGCAGTTCTTC